This T cell receptor (beta chain) derives from a study of PD-1 blockade in classical Hodgkin lymphoma. Points from the study as a whole: TCR diversity in CD4+, not CD8+, cells rose significantly by C4D1.

Concerning this clone: Antigen unknown.

The CDR3 sequence is 11 residues long. V was shortened by 2 bases and J by 3 bases, with 2 bases between the two germline ends. Germline V gene sequence: CDR1 MNHEY, CDR2 SMNVEV (reference sequence). Sample time point: cycle 4 day 1 (C4D1), after 5 to 7 weeks of nivolumab. Patients all relapsed after autologous stem cell transplantation, and there was variation in brentuximab vedotin exposure. Profiled with immunoSEQ multiplex PCR; TCRdb holds only in-frame clones, not every one. The sample holds approximately 41,000 clones, roughly 65% seen once. The sequence was collected from a human donor with classical Hodgkin lymphoma. This rearrangement joins TRBV27 to TRBJ2-7; D gene uncertain. Sequenced material: peripheral blood mononuclear cells (PBMCs), taken before the fourth cycle of nivolumab. As DNA, the CDR3 is TGTGCCAGCAGTTTAGGCTACGAGCAGTACTTC. As protein: CASSLGYEQYF.